Below are 5 T cell receptor beta chains sequenced from a single sample in a study of T cell clonality in common variable immunodeficiency. Some clones are missing from TCRdb's copy, which holds only in-frame ones; the method was immunoSEQ multiplex PCR. The sample yields some 53,000 clones, without any singletons. Sequencing used peripheral blood mononuclear cells. The receptor source for this set is a person aged 18 to 70 in good health.

There are many counts of this clone. The CDR3 end is not reached by the read, which stops 3 residues before it; the germline J gene fills it in. The chain combines TRBV12-5 with TRBJ2-7; 10 nucleotides align to TRBD1. Germline CDR1 is LGHNT and CDR2 is FRNRAP. This CDR3 spans 17 amino acids. The V segment lost 0 bases and the J segment 5 bases; nucleotides outside the gene matches: 10. The sequenced CDR3 bases are TGTGCTAGTGGTTTGGTACGGAGGGACAGGGGTTCCAACGAG. This encodes CASGLVRRDRGSNE. The whole CDR3 region reads CASGLVRRDRGSNEQYF.

Many counts were recorded for this clone. From the germline J gene comes the end of the CDR3, since the read stops 3 residues before it. The chain carries TRBV5-1 and TRBJ2-3; 8 bases line up with TRBD2. CDR3 length equals 16 residues. Germline CDR1 is SGHRS and CDR2 is YFSETQ. With V trimmed by 4 bases and J by 2 bases, 9 bases remained unmatched. CDR3 DNA, as far as it was read: TGCGCCAGCAGCCCAACCGGGACTAGAGACACAGATACG. It codes for CASSPTGTRDTDT. The complete CDR3 sequence is CASSPTGTRDTDTQYF.

This clone was counted ten times or more. The CDR3 DNA, read in part, is TGCAGTGCGCGGGGGACTAGTCTGGATACG. Amino acids: CSARGTSLDT. The whole CDR3 protein reads CSARGTSLDTQYF. J is TRBJ2-3 and V is TRBV20-1; 8 bases are shared with TRBD2. The read ends 3 residues shy of where the CDR3 ends; the end is completed using the germline J gene. Germline V gives CDR1 DFQATT, CDR2 SNEGSKA (reference sequence). The CDR3 loop spans 13 amino acids. V shed 6 bases and J 6 bases; nucleotides not matched to a gene: 8.

This clone was counted ten times or more. The read ends 3 residues before the CDR3 terminus; that terminus is restored from the germline J gene. The genes are TRBV11-2 and TRBJ1-1, with TRBD1 as a possible D gene (6 bases). V dropped 3 bases and J dropped 1 base, with 9 bases sitting between them. CDR1 and CDR2 from the germline V gene are SGHAT and FQNNGV. The CDR3 extends over 14 amino acids. The sequenced part of the CDR3 DNA is TGTGCCAGCAGCTTCACGGGACAGAACACTGAA. It specifies CASSFTGQNTE. The full-length CDR3 reads as CASSFTGQNTEAFF.

This clone was counted ten times or more. The read ends 3 residues shy of where the CDR3 ends; the end is completed using the germline J gene. The chain recombines TRBV10-3 with TRBJ2-2, with TRBD2 identical over 12 bases. The CDR3 is made up of 13 amino acids. V lost 6 bases to trimming and J lost 8 bases; unmatched junction nucleotides: 1. Germline CDR1 ENHRY, CDR2 SYGVKD. Partial CDR3 DNA: TGTGCCATCAGCGGACTAGCGGGAGGGGAG. It yields the protein CAISGLAGGE. The whole CDR3 is CAISGLAGGELFF.